Sequencing of this T cell receptor beta chain was carried out in a study of blood T cell repertoires in COVID-19 (dated by TCRdb to about 2020). Background for the entire study: Samples covering the acute and convalescent phases of COVID-19 were provided by collaborators in the United States, Italy and Spain. The prospective study material was composed of cDNA or gDNA derived from T cells, B-cell-depleted T cells, or PBMCs. Deeply sampled blood TCRbeta repertoires from subjects exposed to, actively infected with, or recovered from COVID-19 were included in the dataset. The repertoires were released in a freely available public database intended as a resource for research on the immune response to SARS-CoV-2. The samples were drawn from the first 160 participants of the ongoing ImmuneRACE study and from over 950 subjects provided by 6 global collaborators. Sample metadata almost always included a de-identified subject ID, COVID-19 status, age in years and sex. Where available, HLA class I and class II types were obtained from metadata supplied by the sample provider rather than from assay-based typing. The paper as a whole reports these results and caveats: The quantity of clinical and demographic metadata differed by source and by participant and was supplied without curation.

The germline V gene encodes CDR1 SGHVS and CDR2 FNYEAQ. The CDR3 numbers 14 residues from cysteine through phenylalanine. Here the CDR3 DNA is all that survives: 42 bases in frame from base 1. V has 5 bases trimmed and J has 5 bases trimmed; junction bases matching no gene number 8. Regarding this clone: Its antigen remains unidentified. Per-base quality was not reported, and no clone a single base away is much larger than it.

TCRbeta CDR3 regions were amplified from genomic DNA using the immunoSEQ Assay, a bias-controlled multiplex PCR. On the study's bioinformatics: Within the assay, amplification of reference gene primers was used to estimate how many nucleated cells each sample contained. To quantify the absolute abundance of each unique TCRbeta CDR3 rearrangement, sequence reads were collapsed and filtered. For each sample, productive Simpson clonality was calculated by taking the square root of Simpson's diversity index across productive rearrangements. This is the immuneACCESS table as TCRdb keeps it, with only in-frame sequences that have V and J called. A part of the clones is gone; compared with another copy, unresolved V genes explain less than half, and the rest is unexplained. Clone size and V and J calls were adopted from that table, with D and trimming inferred from the DNA. Present in this sample are around 300,000 clones, 89% of which were seen just once. The ten largest clonotypes hold about 1.7% of the sample.

Participants in the prospective study were enrolled through a virtual design, were aged roughly 18 to 100 years, and lived in roughly 24 United States geographic areas. Cohort assignment in the prospective study relied on participant-reported clinical history from a screening survey and a study questionnaire. Recovered participants in ImmuneRACE Cohort 3 were defined as having two consecutive negative NP/OP PCR tests, clearance from a healthcare professional, or resolution of symptoms. Mobile phlebotomists in the prospective study collected whole blood, serum and a nasopharyngeal or oropharyngeal swab from every participant. Prospective study participants could optionally give additional blood draws and questionnaires over an approximately two-month period. Before DNA extraction, prospective study blood samples were shipped either frozen or at room temperature.

Source material: PBMCs or T cells enriched from blood (not recorded which). This chain joins TRBV7-6 to TRBJ2-7; 8 bases in between match TRBD2. The receptor comes from a woman in her forties who had recovered from COVID-19. The DNA sequence follows: TGTGCCAGCAGCCACCATGGGACTAGTAACGAGCAGTACTTC. It codes for CASSHHGTSNEQYF.